The 20 T cell receptor beta chains below were found in one sample sequenced in a study of CD8 T cells in ankylosing spondylitis. Using its own MiXCR run on the 5' RACE reads, TCRdb lists one record per CDR3 protein. The table includes some 270,000 distinct CDR3 sequences, 18% detected once. The sequenced sample was blood, either unsorted or a sorted T cell fraction (not recorded which). These receptors all come from a male donor with ankylosing spondylitis or in good health (not recorded which).

The chain recombines TRBV7-9 with TRBJ2-2, with 7 bases fitting TRBD2. The CDR3 has 15 residues. V dropped 3 bases and J dropped 2; count of bases not matched to a gene: 3. The germline gives CDR1 SEHNR, CDR2 FQNEAQ (reference sequence). This CDR3 is CASSLGGPNTGELFF. The CDR3 nucleotides are TGTGCCAGCAGCTTGGGAGGGCCTAACACCGGGGAGCTGTTTTTT.

The V call is TRBV10-3, the J call TRBJ1-5; a weak D match, TRBD1 (5 bases). This CDR3 is 12 amino acids long. V was pared by 10 bases and J by 2 bases, with 9 bases between. From germline, CDR1 is ENHRY and CDR2 SYGVKD. The CDR3 DNA sequence: TGTGCCACCAGGGAAGGCAATCAGCCCCAGCATTTT. Protein: CATREGNQPQHF.

The sample holds a few counts of this clonotype. V is TRBV4-2 and J is TRBJ2-5; 7 nucleotides match TRBD2. Germline CDR1 and CDR2: LGHNA and YNFKEQ. The V and J ends lost 0 bases and 1 base, in that order; junction bases with no gene match: 5. CDR3 size: 16 residues. The CDR3 is CASSQDWTSPQETQYF. CDR3 DNA sequence: TGTGCCAGCAGCCAAGATTGGACTAGTCCCCAAGAGACCCAGTACTTC.

The chain uses TRBV4-1 and TRBJ2-1, with 8 bases matching TRBD2. Unmatched junction bases numbered 4, after V lost 0 bases and J lost 0 bases. The CDR3 is 17 residues long. Germline V gene lookup returns CDR1 MGHRA and CDR2 YSYEKL. CDR3 loop: CASSQDSSGSSYNEQFF. The DNA for the CDR3 is TGCGCCAGCAGCCAAGATTCAAGCGGGAGCTCCTACAATGAGCAGTTCTTC.

This clonotype was recorded a few times. The gene calls are TRBV4-1 and TRBJ2-7; D unresolved. Germline V gene lookup returns CDR1 MGHRA and CDR2 YSYEKL. The CDR3 sequence is 15 residues long. Trimming shortened V by 0 bases and J by 2 bases, and 11 bases separated the two germline ends. CDR3 in DNA: TGCGCCAGCAGCCAAGAGCAAAGAACAACCTACGAGCAGTACTTC. This translates into CASSQEQRTTYEQYF.

The chain couples TRBV18 to TRBJ2-5, with TRBD1 identical over 7 bases. Trimming took 0 bases from V and 7 from J; bases not matched to a gene: 14. This CDR3 contains 17 residues. The V gene's germline CDR1 is KGHSH and CDR2 LQKENI. CDR3 amino acids: CASSPPRGGSGGLTQYF. In nucleotides, the CDR3 is TGTGCCAGCTCACCACCTCGAGGGGGCTCCGGAGGTTTGACCCAGTACTTC. The whole variable domain, remainder taken from reference TRBV18 and TRBJ2-5, is NAGVMQNPRHLVRRRGQEARLRCSPMKGHSHVYWYRQLPEEGLKFMVYLQKENIIDESGMPKERFSAEFPKEGPSILRIQQVVRGDSAAYFCASSPPRGGSGGLTQYFGPGTRLLVL.

V usage is TRBV28 and J usage is TRBJ2-7, with 7 bases matching TRBD1. From germline, CDR1 is MDHEN and CDR2 SYDVKM. V lost 5 bases, J lost 4 bases, and 14 bases stayed unmatched. CDR3 length: 16 residues. CDR3 protein: CASSKDSGTVWYEQYF. CDR3 sequence (DNA): TGTGCCAGCAGTAAAGATTCCGGGACAGTCTGGTACGAGCAGTACTTC.

The table lists this clonotype with many counts. DNA for the CDR3: TGTGCCAGCAGACTCGGGGAAAAACTGTTTTTT. Its translation: CASRLGEKLFF. The chain couples TRBV6-6 to TRBJ1-4, with no clear D. This CDR3 spans 11 amino acids. CDR1 and CDR2 from the germline V gene are MNHNY and SVGAGI (reference sequence). Trimming removed 6 bases at V and 8 bases at J, with 7 bases between.

The chain recombines TRBV20-1 with TRBJ2-7; weak D call: TRBD2 (5 bases). V lost 4 bases, J lost 0 bases, and 10 bases lay in between. Looked up from germline, CDR1 is DFQATT and CDR2 is SNEGSKA (reference sequence). This CDR3 is 13 amino acids long. This CDR3 reads CSAIGRDSYEQYF. CDR3 DNA: TGCAGTGCTATAGGACGGGACTCCTACGAGCAGTACTTC.

This clonotype was detected many times. This chain connects TRBV19 to TRBJ2-1; TRBD1 aligns across 7 bases. The germline CDR1 and CDR2 sequences are LNHDA and SQIVND (reference sequence). This CDR3 is built from 14 residues. With 5 bases clipped from V and 8 bases from J, the junction kept 9 bases outside the gene matches. CDR3 DNA sequence: TGTGCCAGTAGTCGACAGGGATTGATCGATGAGCAGTTCTTC. This sequence encodes CASSRQGLIDEQFF.

This clonotype showed up just a few times. V usage is TRBV6-1 and J usage is TRBJ2-4, with D perhaps matching TRBD1 (6 bases). The CDR3 extends over 15 amino acids. The germline V gene encodes CDR1 MNHNS and CDR2 SASEGT. Trimming left V 0 bases short and J 8 bases short, with 14 bases between. The CDR3 sequence is CASSEAQTGFDIQYF. CDR3 nucleotide sequence: TGTGCCAGCAGTGAAGCGCAGACAGGATTTGACATTCAGTACTTC.

The chain has TRBV4-1 and TRBJ2-3; D may be TRBD1 or TRBD2 (5 bases each). Germline CDR1 reads MGHRA; CDR2 reads YSYEKL. V lost 7 bases, J lost 0 bases, and 8 bases lay in between. The CDR3 covers 13 residues. The CDR3 is CASMGPSTDTQYF. The CDR3 DNA reads as TGCGCCAGCATGGGACCGAGCACAGATACGCAGTATTTT.

This clonotype was picked up many times. The chain uses TRBV5-1 and TRBJ2-5; the match to TRBD2 covers 13 bases. Trimming took 0 bases from V and 5 from J; bases not matched to a gene: 4. This CDR3 has 16 amino acids. Germline V gene data show CDR1 as SGHRS and CDR2 as YFSETQ. The CDR3 DNA sequence: TGCGCCAGCAGCTTGGGGACTAGCGGGAGCTTCGAGACCCAGTACTTC. It translates to CASSLGTSGSFETQYF.

This clonotype has just a few counts. The DNA for the CDR3 is TGCGCCAGCAGCCAAGATTTTGACAGCCAAGAGACCCAGTACTTC. Residues: CASSQDFDSQETQYF. The V and J genes are TRBV4-3 and TRBJ2-5; the D gene is possibly TRBD1 (5 bases). This CDR3 comprises 15 residues. The V gene's germline CDR1 is LGHNA and CDR2 YSLEER. Trimming pared 0 bases from V and 1 base from J, leaving 9 bases between.

V and J are TRBV28 and TRBJ2-7, with D possibly TRBD2 on 6 matching bases. Trimming removed 10 bases at V and 3 bases at J, with 10 bases between. Per the germline V gene, CDR1 is MDHEN and CDR2 is SYDVKM. There are 11 residues in the CDR3. CDR3 loop: CATVSGYEQYF. The CDR3 DNA is TGTGCCACTGTTAGCGGCTACGAGCAGTACTTC.

This sequence joins TRBV4-3 and TRBJ2-2; the match to TRBD1 covers 8 bases. V dropped 0 bases and J dropped 4; count of bases not matched to a gene: 13. CDR3 length equals 19 residues. CDR1 is LGHNA and CDR2 is YSLEER in the germline V gene. CDR3: CASSQDRTGIRLVTGELFF. DNA of the CDR3: TGCGCCAGCAGCCAAGATCGGACAGGGATACGGTTAGTCACCGGGGAGCTGTTTTTT.

This sequence joins TRBV7-9 and TRBJ2-1, with 8 nucleotides matching TRBD1. This CDR3 comprises 14 residues. CDR1 is SEHNR, CDR2 FQNEAQ, per germline (reference sequence). Unmatched junction bases numbered 4, after V lost 5 bases and J lost 4 bases. CDR3 residues: CASSNRQGYNEQFF. CDR3 nucleotides: TGTGCCAGCAGCAATCGACAGGGGTACAATGAGCAGTTCTTC.

This clonotype was detected many times. A junction end diverges from the germline sequence, so it may reflect a read error. The genes are TRBV7-2 and TRBJ2-1, with no clear D. Germline-derived CDR1 and CDR2 are SGHTA and FQGNSA. The CDR3 covers 16 residues. The CDR3 coding sequence is TGTGCCAGCAGTTTAGTGGGCGGTAGCTCCTACAATGAGCAGTTCTTC. Its protein product is CASSLVGGSSYNEQFF.

This clonotype was seen only a few times. The genes are TRBV27 and TRBJ2-7; D may correspond to TRBD1 or TRBD2 (6 bases each). V lost 7 bases and J 3 bases, leaving 19 bases between the germline ends. This CDR3 spans 15 amino acids. From germline, CDR1 is MNHEY and CDR2 SMNVEV (reference sequence). The CDR3 loop reads CASKAGGGLFYEQYF. The CDR3 region has the DNA TGTGCCAGCAAGGCGGGTGGGGGGCTGTTCTACGAGCAGTACTTC.

This clonotype was seen a handful of times. J is TRBJ2-1 and V is TRBV7-9; 7 bases are shared with TRBD2. The CDR3 is 15 amino acids. After removal of 5 bases from V and 6 bases from J, the junction contained 10 bases not matched to a gene. Germline values: CDR1 SEHNR, CDR2 FQNEAQ (reference sequence). CDR3 DNA: TGTGCCAGCAGCAAAGAGCGGGAAGGGTTCAATGAGCAGTTCTTC. Translation gives CASSKEREGFNEQFF.